The 29 T cell receptor beta chains in this list originate from one sample, sequenced in a study of identical twins (dated by TCRdb to about 2016). The method was 5' RACE. TCRdb lists the instrument as Illumina HiSeq 2000. TCRdb cleaned the public reads at Q25 with fastp, built clones with MiXCR and kept in-frame beta chains. Identical CDR3 protein sequences are pooled into one entry, listed with their most common genes and DNA. For this sample there are about 190,000 distinct CDR3 sequences; more than 15% appear just once. Less than 45% of the sample rests with the top ten. This sample was also put to use in a study of T cells expressing NK-cell markers.

The sequenced sample consisted of CD8+ T cells sorted from blood. The receptors originated from a woman aged 18-29 years in good health.

The chain joins TRBV7-9 to TRBJ2-1, with D perhaps matching TRBD2 (5 bases). The ends were cut back, 1 base at V and 7 bases at J, with 11 bases in the middle. Germline values: CDR1 SEHNR, CDR2 FQNEAQ (reference sequence). The CDR3 length is 14 residues. The CDR3, as DNA: TGTGCCAGCAGCTTAGTTCCTAGCCTGAATGAGCAGTTCTTC. Its protein product is CASSLVPSLNEQFF.

The rearrangement links TRBV30 to TRBJ1-1; D unclear. Trimming removed 1 base from V and 5 bases from J, with 11 bases in between. Germline V gene sequence: CDR1 GTSNPN, CDR2 SVGIG (reference sequence). The CDR3 is 13 amino acids. CDR3 loop: CAWSDEGATEAFF. The CDR3 DNA follows: TGTGCCTGGAGTGACGAGGGCGCGACTGAAGCTTTCTTT.

This clonotype came up a few times. The chain uses TRBV20-1 and TRBJ1-2; 7 bases are shared with TRBD1. Per germline, CDR1 DFQATT and CDR2 SNEGSKA (reference sequence). Trimming took 4 bases from V and 5 from J; bases not matched to a gene: 1. This CDR3 contains 11 residues. CDR3 DNA sequence: TGCAGTGCTAAGGGGGCGTATGGCTACACCTTC. Its protein is CSAKGAYGYTF.

This clonotype has a count of ten or more. The V and J genes are TRBV6-4 and TRBJ2-2, with D hard to call. The CDR3 has 13 amino acids. V lost 3 bases and J 3 bases, leaving 5 bases between the germline ends. In germline, CDR1 is MRHNA, CDR2 SNTAGT. The CDR3 DNA follows: TGTGCCAGCAGTGAAGGAGACACCGGGGAGCTGTTTTTT. Encoded protein: CASSEGDTGELFF.

The rearrangement links TRBV7-8 to TRBJ2-3; no definite D call. V lost 5 bases and J lost 7, with 16 bases in between. The CDR3 has 14 residues. The germline gives CDR1 SGHVS, CDR2 FQNEAQ. CDR3 residues: CASSPDPRAYTQYF. Written as DNA, the CDR3 is TGTGCCAGCAGCCCAGACCCCCGGGCATATACGCAGTATTTT.

The chain uses TRBV6-1 and TRBJ2-7; D gene uncertain. The CDR3 runs to 13 residues. The germline CDR1 and CDR2 sequences are MNHNS and SASEGT. The V end lost 3 bases, the J end lost 2 bases, and 8 bases lay between the germline ends. The CDR3 region is CASSDHSTYEQYF. As DNA, the CDR3 is TGTGCCAGCAGTGATCACAGTACCTACGAGCAGTACTTC.

This clonotype was detected ten times or more. The chain couples TRBV5-6 to TRBJ1-4; D unclear. The germline V gene has CDR1 SGHDT and CDR2 YYEEEE. The CDR3 length is 13 residues. Trimming shortened V by 1 base and J by 8 bases, and 9 bases separated the two germline ends. The CDR3 region is CASSLLLSEKLFF. CDR3 sequence (DNA): TGTGCCAGCAGCTTGCTCCTTTCGGAAAAACTGTTTTTT. Based on the CDR3 plus reference TRBV5-6 and TRBJ1-4, the full variable domain is DAGVTQSPTHLIKTRGQQVTLRCSPKSGHDTVSWYQQALGQGPQFIFQYYEEEERQRGNFPDRFSGHQFPNYSSELNVNALLLGDSALYLCASSLLLSEKLFFGSGTQLSVL.

In this sample, this clonotype turned up a few times. The chain links TRBV5-1 to TRBJ2-5; 9 nucleotides line up with TRBD2. With V trimmed by 4 bases and J by 5 bases, 9 bases remained unmatched. Per the germline V gene, CDR1 is SGHRS and CDR2 is YFSETQ. There are 15 residues in the CDR3. In DNA form, the CDR3 reads TGCGCCAGCAGCAATAGGCGGGAGGGCCATGAGACCCAGTACTTC. It encodes CASSNRREGHETQYF.

The rearrangement uses TRBV20-1 and TRBJ2-4, with TRBD2 identical over 12 bases. Germline trimming cut 5 bases from V and 4 bases from J; bases unmatched to any gene: 3. Germline CDR1 reads DFQATT; CDR2 reads SNEGSKA (reference sequence). There are 14 residues in the CDR3. CDR3 sequence (DNA): TGCAGTGCTTCCGGACTAGCGGGGAAAAACATTCAGTACTTC. Translated, it gives CSASGLAGKNIQYF.

This chain connects TRBV9 to TRBJ2-1, with D uncertain. Germline-derived CDR1 and CDR2 are SGDLS and YYNGEE. The CDR3 extends over 16 amino acids. V was clipped by 0 bases and J by 0 bases, with 10 bases between them. CDR3 residues: CASSVDEWISYNEQFF. For the CDR3, the DNA is TGTGCCAGCAGCGTAGATGAGTGGATCTCCTACAATGAGCAGTTCTTC.

This chain uses TRBV12-3 or TRBV12-4 with TRBJ1-2; 11 nucleotides match TRBD1. The CDR3 runs 15 residues. The V segment lost 3 bases and the J segment 1 base; nucleotides outside the gene matches: 1. CDR3 coding DNA: TGTGCCAGCAGTTTCGGGACAGGGGGTAACTATGGCTACACCTTC. Amino acids: CASSFGTGGNYGYTF.

This clonotype turned up a few times. The chain carries TRBV20-1 and TRBJ2-3, with 12 bases fitting TRBD2. The V gene's germline CDR1 is DFQATT and CDR2 SNEGSKA (reference sequence). CDR3 length: 15 residues. Trimming removed 6 bases from V and 2 bases from J; junction bases left unmatched: 6. DNA for the CDR3: TGCAGTGCCGTCCGACTAGCGGGAGTCACAGATACGCAGTATTTT. This codes for CSAVRLAGVTDTQYF.

The J gene is TRBJ2-5, the V gene TRBV12-5; either TRBD1 or TRBD2 may fit D (5 bases each). The CDR3 runs 17 residues. Trimming removed 3 bases from V and 5 bases from J, with 22 bases in between. Germline values: CDR1 LGHNT, CDR2 FRNRAP. The CDR3 DNA reads TGTGCTAGTGGTTTCAACCCGGGGCGCTACTCTGGGGAGACCCAGTACTTC. Its protein product is CASGFNPGRYSGETQYF.

This chain connects TRBV20-1 to TRBJ2-4; D might be TRBD1 or TRBD2, each matching 5 bases. There are 16 residues in the CDR3. Germline CDR1 is DFQATT and CDR2 is SNEGSKA (reference sequence). The V and J ends lost 3 bases and 0 bases respectively, with 15 bases between them. The CDR3: CSASRWDHIAKNIQYF. CDR3 DNA: TGCAGTGCTAGTCGATGGGACCACATAGCCAAAAACATTCAGTACTTC.

This clonotype was observed a handful of times. V gene TRBV12-3 or TRBV12-4 combines with J gene TRBJ2-5; the D gene could be TRBD1 or TRBD2 (5 bases each). Trimming stripped 6 bases from V and 5 bases from J, with 10 bases between. The CDR3 consists of 12 residues. CDR3 in amino acids: CASRGTPETQYF. CDR3 nucleotide sequence: TGTGCCAGCAGGGGGACCCCTGAGACCCAGTACTTC.

The chain links TRBV28 to TRBJ1-4, with 7 positions matching TRBD1. Germline loops: CDR1 MDHEN, CDR2 SYDVKM. Trimming took 6 bases from V and 3 from J; bases not matched to a gene: 10. CDR3 length equals 16 residues. CDR3 DNA sequence: TGTGCCAGCAGACATCACAGGGGCAAGGCTAATGAAAAACTGTTTTTT. It translates to CASRHHRGKANEKLFF.

CDR3 in amino acids: CASSDGGSETQYF. The CDR3, as DNA: TGTGCCAGCAGCGATGGTGGTAGCGAGACCCAGTACTTC. V is TRBV9 and J is TRBJ2-5; D is uncertain. This CDR3 has 13 amino acids. V was pared by 3 bases and J by 5 bases, with 11 bases between. The germline CDR1 and CDR2 sequences are SGDLS and YYNGEE.

This clonotype was counted only a few times. Being one base from a much bigger clone, this may be a read error. V usage is TRBV6-2 or TRBV6-3 and J usage is TRBJ2-1; D remains ambiguous. CDR3 length equals 10 residues. V lost 10 bases to trimming and J lost 9 bases, with 10 bases between them. Germline-derived CDR1 and CDR2 are MNHEY and SVGEGT. The CDR3 DNA follows: TGTGCCACCGGAGTGGGTGAGCAGTTCTTC. Amino acid sequence: CATGVGEQFF.

The chain couples TRBV7-9 to TRBJ2-7; TRBD2 matches at 8 bases. CDR3 length equals 15 residues. Germline V gives CDR1 SEHNR, CDR2 FQNEAQ (reference sequence). V shed 5 bases and J 1 base; nucleotides not matched to a gene: 7. The CDR3 is CASSPRREVSYEQYF. The CDR3 DNA reads TGTGCCAGCAGCCCCCGGCGGGAGGTATCCTACGAGCAGTACTTC.

The chain links TRBV12-3 or TRBV12-4 to TRBJ2-3, with TRBD2 identical over 8 bases. V gave up 4 bases and J gave up 1 base; unmatched junction bases: 7. The CDR3 sequence is 16 residues long. The CDR3: CASSSIDGGGTDTQYF. CDR3 DNA sequence: TGTGCCAGCAGTTCGATTGACGGGGGGGGCACAGATACGCAGTATTTT.

The chain carries TRBV9 and TRBJ1-1; D is possibly TRBD1 (5 bases). V dropped 3 bases and J dropped 0 bases, with 12 bases sitting between them. CDR1 is SGDLS and CDR2 is YYNGEE in the germline V gene. The CDR3 loop spans 15 amino acids. CDR3 bases: TGTGCCAGCAGCGCCAGCCCAGGGTTGAACACTGAAGCTTTCTTT. Amino acid sequence: CASSASPGLNTEAFF. The full variable domain, completed using reference TRBV9 and TRBJ1-1, is DSGVTQTPKHLITATGQRVTLRCSPRSGDLSVYWYQQSLDQGLQFLIQYYNGEERAKGNILERFSAQQFPDLHSELNLSSLELGDSALYFCASSASPGLNTEAFFGQGTRLTVV.

V and J are TRBV12-3 or TRBV12-4 and TRBJ2-7, with D possibly being TRBD1 (6 bases). Trimming shortened V by 3 bases and J by 3 bases, and 12 bases separated the two germline ends. This CDR3 is 14 amino acids long. In DNA, the CDR3 is TGTGCCAGCAGTTTCAGGGGAGTGTTCTACGAGCAGTACTTC. Amino acids: CASSFRGVFYEQYF.

This clonotype was seen more than once but under ten times. V is TRBV6-1 and J is TRBJ1-5; possible D gene TRBD1, 6 bases. The CDR3 has 14 amino acids. CDR1 is MNHNS and CDR2 is SASEGT in the germline V gene. With 3 bases removed from V and 7 bases from J, the gap between germline ends came to 13 bases. DNA for the CDR3: TGTGCCAGCAGTGAGGACAGTCTAAACCAGCCCCAGCATTTT. Translation gives CASSEDSLNQPQHF.

This chain links TRBV15 with TRBJ2-5; the D gene is possibly TRBD2 (5 bases). This CDR3 has 17 residues. Germline V gene sequence: CDR1 LNHNV, CDR2 YYDKDF (reference sequence). Deletions cut 0 bases from V and 4 bases from J, with 18 bases between. The DNA of the CDR3 is TGTGCCACCAGCAGAGATCGGGCGGACCTGGCGGGAGAGACCCAGTACTTC. Protein sequence: CATSRDRADLAGETQYF.

This clonotype came up many times. The chain carries TRBV12-3 or TRBV12-4 and TRBJ2-7; weak D call: TRBD2 (6 bases). With 5 bases removed from V and 2 bases from J, the gap between germline ends came to 16 bases. The CDR3 contains 15 residues. In DNA, the CDR3 is TGTGCCAGCAGTCCTACCGGGGGTGGTCCCTACGAGCAGTACTTC. Residues: CASSPTGGGPYEQYF.

This clonotype has only a few counts. CDR3 in amino acids: CASAYTGELFF. DNA for the CDR3: TGTGCATCGGCTTACACCGGGGAGCTGTTTTTT. The chain uses TRBV7-2 and TRBJ2-2, with D unclear. CDR1 is SGHTA and CDR2 is FQGNSA in the germline V gene. CDR3 length: 11 residues.

This clonotype has more than one count but fewer than ten. The genes are TRBV2 and TRBJ2-3; D gene uncertain. The V gene's germline CDR1 is SNHLY and CDR2 FYNNEI. The CDR3 extends over 14 amino acids. The germline V and J ends were trimmed by 7 bases and 0 bases, with 11 bases remaining between them. The CDR3 sequence is CASTDLPSTDTQYF. CDR3 bases: TGTGCCAGCACCGACCTTCCTAGCACAGATACGCAGTATTTT.

This clonotype was seen more than once but under ten times. The CDR3 loop reads CSARETSGRIDTQYF. CDR3 in DNA: TGCAGTGCTAGAGAGACTAGCGGGAGGATAGATACGCAGTATTTT. The V and J genes are TRBV20-1 and TRBJ2-3; TRBD2 agrees at 13 bases. There are 15 residues in the CDR3. Germline trimming cut 0 bases from V and 5 bases from J; bases unmatched to any gene: 2. Germline assignment: CDR1 DFQATT and CDR2 SNEGSKA (reference sequence).

J is TRBJ1-2 and V is TRBV29-1, with D unresolved. CDR1 and CDR2 from the germline V gene are SQVTM and ANQGSEA. This CDR3 contains 12 residues. Trimming took off 0 bases at V and 5 bases at J, with 7 bases between the two ends. CDR3 sequence (DNA): TGCAGCGTTGAAGATCACGGTTATGGCTACACCTTC. It encodes CSVEDHGYGYTF.